The 30 T cell receptor beta chains reported below all come from one sample, sequenced in a study of blood T cell repertoires in COVID-19. The method was immunoSEQ multiplex PCR; TCRdb's version includes in-frame clones alone and lacks a portion of them. The sample carries 81,000 or so clones, about 91% recorded once. The specimen sequenced was peripheral blood. All receptors come from a man between 65 and 85 years old with active or convalescent COVID-19.

V is TRBV6-5 and J is TRBJ2-7, with 10 nucleotides matching TRBD2. V lost 6 bases and J lost 2; bases outside the gene matches: 4. Germline CDR1 MNHEY, CDR2 SVGAGI. The length of the CDR3 is 14 residues. The CDR3 here is CASRLSGGAYEQYF. The CDR3 bases are TGTGCCAGCAGGCTCAGCGGGGGGGCCTACGAGCAGTACTTC.

The rearrangement joins TRBV6-6 to TRBJ2-7; 7 nucleotides agree with TRBD1. The V gene end was trimmed by 6 bases and the J gene end by 10 bases; junction bases not matched to a gene: 9. Germline CDR1 MNHNY, CDR2 SVGAGI (reference sequence). This CDR3 spans 12 amino acids. The chain's CDR3 is CASRGGPASQYF. The CDR3 region has the DNA TGTGCCAGCAGAGGGGGCCCGGCAAGTCAGTACTTC.

J is TRBJ2-7 and V is TRBV14; weak D call: TRBD1 (5 bases). The CDR3 has 15 residues. The V and J ends lost 1 base and 1 base respectively, with 11 bases between them. Per germline, CDR1 SGHDN and CDR2 FVKESK. The CDR3 DNA follows: TGTGCCAGCAGCCAAGTAGGGGCTCTATCCTACGAGCAGTACTTC. It is translated as CASSQVGALSYEQYF.

This chain connects TRBV28 to TRBJ1-5; the match to TRBD1 covers 9 bases. The CDR3 runs to 14 residues. The trim removed 6 bases at V and 4 bases at J, leaving 4 bases unmatched. Germline CDR1 is MDHEN and CDR2 is SYDVKM. The CDR3 bases are TGTGCCAGCAGCTCGGGACAGGGTAATCAGCCCCAGCATTTT. Protein: CASSSGQGNQPQHF.

This chain links TRBV6-2 or TRBV6-3 with TRBJ1-1; no definite D call. CDR3 length: 13 residues. Trimming removed 2 bases from V and 8 bases from J, with 12 bases in between. Germline V lookup: CDR1 MNHEY, CDR2 SVGEGT. The CDR3 region is CASSYREVREAFF. Written as DNA, the CDR3 is TGTGCCAGCAGTTACCGGGAAGTTCGGGAAGCTTTCTTT.

This clone was seen just once. The chain links TRBV11-2 to TRBJ1-6; D unclear. CDR3 length: 16 residues. The germline V and J ends were trimmed by 6 bases and 8 bases, with 20 bases remaining between them. The germline CDR1 and CDR2 sequences are SGHAT and FQNNGV. The CDR3 here is CASSWRRWATDSPLHF. For the CDR3, the DNA is TGTGCCAGCAGTTGGAGGCGTTGGGCAACCGATTCACCCCTCCACTTT.

V is TRBV19 and J is TRBJ2-7, with 8 bases aligning to TRBD1. This CDR3 contains 16 residues. Germline V gene sequence: CDR1 LNHDA, CDR2 SQIVND (reference sequence). The J segment lost 4 bases and the V segment lost 4 bases, leaving 12 bases of the junction unmatched. CDR3 sequence reads: CASSTLEGRGPYEQYF. The CDR3, as DNA: TGTGCCAGTAGTACCCTCGAAGGCAGGGGGCCTTACGAGCAGTACTTC.

The J gene is TRBJ1-1, the V gene TRBV28; no clear D gene. Germline CDR1 and CDR2: MDHEN and SYDVKM. The V and J ends lost 3 bases and 5 bases respectively, with 10 bases between them. The CDR3 spans 13 residues. The CDR3 DNA sequence: TGTGCCAGCAGTTTTTCGAGGGATACTGAAGCTTTCTTT. This sequence encodes CASSFSRDTEAFF.

This sequence joins TRBV24-1 and TRBJ1-5, with 8 bases fitting TRBD1. CDR1 and CDR2 from the germline V gene are KGHDR and SFDVKD. The CDR3 sequence is 16 residues long. The V and J ends lost 4 bases and 5 bases, in that order; junction bases with no gene match: 9. The CDR3: CATSEAAGGVDQPQHF. The CDR3 DNA reads as TGTGCCACCAGTGAAGCTGCAGGGGGCGTAGATCAGCCCCAGCATTTT.

The chain combines TRBV14 with TRBJ2-1; 7 nucleotides align to TRBD1. This CDR3 is 15 amino acids long. Per germline, CDR1 SGHDN and CDR2 FVKESK. Trimming took 4 bases from V and 0 from J; bases not matched to a gene: 3. Here the CDR3 DNA reads TGTGCCAGCAGCCGGACAGGACCCTCCTACAATGAGCAGTTCTTC. Translating it yields CASSRTGPSYNEQFF.

The chain links TRBV7-9 to TRBJ1-2; 8 nucleotides line up with TRBD1. The CDR3 runs 16 residues. The germline gives CDR1 SEHNR, CDR2 FQNEAQ (reference sequence). Germline trimming cut 4 bases from V and 0 bases from J; bases unmatched to any gene: 7. For the CDR3, the DNA is TGTGCCAGCAGCTCCTTGGGGACAGGCGCTAACTATGGCTACACCTTC. Translating it yields CASSSLGTGANYGYTF.

The chain joins TRBV9 to TRBJ1-4; D not resolved. Germline V gene lookup returns CDR1 SGDLS and CDR2 YYNGEE. The V end was cut by 4 bases, the J end by 7 bases, with 11 bases between. The CDR3 has 13 amino acids. CDR3 amino acids: CASSPPAGEKLFF. The DNA for the CDR3 is TGTGCCAGCAGCCCCCCCGCGGGTGAAAAACTGTTTTTT.

V usage is TRBV19 and J usage is TRBJ1-1; 8 nucleotides agree with TRBD1. CDR1 is LNHDA and CDR2 is SQIVND in the germline V gene (reference sequence). The CDR3 spans 15 residues. V shed 5 bases, J shed 0 bases, and the junction held 5 bases outside the gene matches. The CDR3 region is CASSPGTGMNTEAFF. CDR3 bases: TGTGCCAGTAGTCCCGGGACAGGAATGAACACTGAAGCTTTCTTT.

This rearrangement joins TRBV5-6 to TRBJ1-2; 7 bases align to TRBD1. J gave up 4 bases and V 0 bases, and 12 bases lay outside the gene matches. Germline assignment: CDR1 SGHDT and CDR2 YYEEEE. This CDR3 comprises 17 residues. The DNA for the CDR3 is TGTGCCAGCAGCTTGGCTTATCTAAGGGGGCTTGGCTATGGCTACACCTTC. Its protein product is CASSLAYLRGLGYGYTF.

This clone has only a few counts. This chain links TRBV2 with TRBJ1-1; TRBD1 agrees at 10 bases. With 5 bases clipped from V and 11 bases from J, the junction kept 8 bases outside the gene matches. In germline, CDR1 is SNHLY, CDR2 FYNNEI. The CDR3 runs to 13 residues. The CDR3 DNA follows: TGTGCCAGCAGTTTTGGACAGGGGGAGGTGGCTTTCTTT. This gives the protein CASSFGQGEVAFF.

V gene TRBV6-1 combines with J gene TRBJ1-2, with D unresolved. The length of the CDR3 is 11 residues. V lost 3 bases and J 8 bases, leaving 7 bases between the germline ends. CDR1 and CDR2 from the germline V gene are MNHNS and SASEGT. The CDR3 DNA reads TGTGCCAGCAGTGAGAACAGAGGCTACACCTTC. It codes for CASSENRGYTF.

The chain links TRBV7-2 to TRBJ1-1; no reliable D call. Germline V gives CDR1 SGHTA, CDR2 FQGNSA. The V end was cut by 1 base, the J end by 0 bases, with 9 bases between. The CDR3 totals 15 residues. The CDR3 DNA reads TGTGCCAGCAGCTTAGGGCGGGGTTTGAACACTGAAGCTTTCTTT. This translates into CASSLGRGLNTEAFF.

The chain carries TRBV5-1 and TRBJ1-1; D uncertain. V lost 4 bases to trimming and J lost 0 bases, with 7 bases between them. Looked up from germline, CDR1 is SGHRS and CDR2 is YFSETQ. The CDR3 has 13 amino acids. The chain's CDR3 is CASSVAMNTEAFF. The CDR3 region has the DNA TGCGCCAGCAGCGTAGCAATGAACACTGAAGCTTTCTTT.

The V gene is TRBV4-3, the J gene TRBJ2-5; D is unclear. This CDR3 is built from 15 residues. Germline assignment: CDR1 LGHNA and CDR2 YSLEER. With 0 bases removed from V and 7 bases from J, the gap between germline ends came to 15 bases. The CDR3 DNA reads as TGCGCCAGCAGCCAAGAAGAGGCTGCCTTGGGGACCCAGTACTTC. Residues: CASSQEEAALGTQYF.

This rearrangement joins TRBV5-4 to TRBJ1-6, with a tentative D call TRBD1 (6 bases). Trimming pared 4 bases from V and 0 bases from J, leaving 14 bases between. The CDR3 is 17 residues long. The V gene's germline CDR1 is SGHNT and CDR2 YYREEE (reference sequence). The CDR3 here is CASSLGQHSSYNSPLHF. The CDR3 coding sequence is TGTGCCAGCAGCCTCGGACAGCACAGCTCCTATAATTCACCCCTCCACTTT. The whole variable domain, remainder taken from reference TRBV5-4 and TRBJ1-6, is ETGVTQSPTHLIKTRGQQVTLRCSSQSGHNTVSWYQQALGQGPQFIFQYYREEENGRGNFPPRFSGLQFPNYSSELNVNALELDDSALYLCASSLGQHSSYNSPLHFGNGTRLTVT.

The rearrangement joins TRBV28 to TRBJ1-5; no definite D call. Germline loops: CDR1 MDHEN, CDR2 SYDVKM. The CDR3 loop spans 12 amino acids. The V end lost 10 bases, the J end lost 5 bases, and 12 bases lay between the germline ends. CDR3 region: CATHGGYQPQHF. The CDR3 DNA is TGTGCCACCCATGGAGGGTATCAGCCCCAGCATTTT.

The chain couples TRBV7-9 to TRBJ2-3; TRBD1 matches 10 bases. Trimming removed 5 bases from V and 2 bases from J; junction bases left unmatched: 4. CDR3 length: 15 amino acids. From germline, CDR1 is SEHNR and CDR2 FQNEAQ (reference sequence). CDR3 in DNA: TGTGCCAGCAGCCCGGGACAGGGGATCACAGATACGCAGTATTTT. This translates into CASSPGQGITDTQYF.

This chain joins TRBV20-1 and TRBJ2-7, with 11 bases lining up with TRBD2. V shed 3 bases and J 5 bases; nucleotides not matched to a gene: 9. The CDR3 contains 15 residues. Germline-derived CDR1 and CDR2 are DFQATT and SNEGSKA (reference sequence). CDR3 in amino acids: CSASRSSGGSHEQYF. As DNA, the CDR3 is TGCAGTGCTAGTAGGTCTAGCGGGGGGTCACACGAGCAGTACTTC.

V usage is TRBV4-3 and J usage is TRBJ1-5; D might be TRBD1 (5 bases). Looked up from germline, CDR1 is LGHNA and CDR2 is YSLEER. Trimming stripped 0 bases from V and 8 bases from J, with 17 bases between. The CDR3 length is 16 residues. DNA for the CDR3: TGCGCCAGCAGCCAAGATTTTCAGGGATGGAATGAGCCCCAGCATTTT. This encodes CASSQDFQGWNEPQHF.

The V and J genes are TRBV4-3 and TRBJ1-2, with a tentative D call TRBD1 (6 bases). Trimming left V 0 bases short and J 6 bases short, with 17 bases between. The CDR3 spans 16 residues. Germline CDR1 and CDR2: LGHNA and YSLEER. CDR3 region: CASSQDSGGGQDGYTF. DNA of the CDR3: TGCGCCAGCAGCCAAGATTCTGGGGGGGGCCAGGATGGCTACACCTTC.

The chain couples TRBV7-3 to TRBJ1-2; maybe TRBD1 (6 bases). The CDR3 extends over 17 amino acids. Germline V gene sequence: CDR1 SGHTA, CDR2 FQGTGA. V lost 6 bases and J lost 4, with 24 bases in between. The CDR3 here is CASSQQGGRRKLYGYTF. In nucleotides, the CDR3 is TGTGCCAGCAGTCAACAGGGTGGGCGGCGAAAACTCTATGGCTACACCTTC.

The chain is built from TRBV10-1 and TRBJ1-4; 7 bases are a match to TRBD1. Germline CDR1 and CDR2: WNHNN and SYGVQD (reference sequence). The V and J ends lost 6 bases and 1 base, in that order; junction bases with no gene match: 11. The CDR3 extends over 17 amino acids. The CDR3 protein is CASRQKGQVLTNEKLFF. The DNA for the CDR3 is TGCGCCAGCAGACAAAAAGGACAGGTTTTAACTAATGAAAAACTGTTTTTT.

This chain connects TRBV6-6 to TRBJ1-1; D ambiguous. The germline CDR1 and CDR2 sequences are MNHNY and SVGAGI (reference sequence). V shed 0 bases and J shed 0 bases, with 8 bases lying between them. The CDR3 is 15 amino acids. The CDR3 DNA reads TGTGCCAGCAGTTACTCCCGCGGGGTGAACACTGAAGCTTTCTTT. Protein product: CASSYSRGVNTEAFF.

This chain joins TRBV11-2 and TRBJ1-2; D is unresolved. The CDR3 covers 14 residues. Trimming pared 4 bases from V and 2 bases from J, leaving 11 bases between. Per the germline V gene, CDR1 is SGHAT and CDR2 is FQNNGV. CDR3 loop: CASSSSGRNYGYTF. CDR3 nucleotide sequence: TGTGCCAGCAGCTCGAGCGGCCGGAACTATGGCTACACCTTC. Filled out from reference TRBV11-2 and TRBJ1-2, the complete variable domain reads EAGVAQSPRYKIIEKRQSVAFWCNPISGHATLYWYQQILGQGPKLLIQFQNNGVVDDSQLPKDRFSAERLKGVDSTLKIQPAKLEDSAVYLCASSSSGRNYGYTFGSGTRLTVV.

As to this clone: Other DNA sequences of this sample code for an identical CDR3. The rearrangement links TRBV4-1 to TRBJ1-2, with 10 nucleotides matching TRBD1. The CDR3 is 15 amino acids. Germline CDR1 reads MGHRA; CDR2 reads YSYEKL. V gave up 1 base and J gave up 5 bases; unmatched junction bases: 4. The chain's CDR3 is CASSQGRQGAYGYTF. CDR3 DNA sequence: TGCGCCAGCAGCCAAGGGAGACAGGGGGCGTATGGCTACACCTTC.